A selection of T cell receptor beta chains follows, all from one sample in a study of cytomegalovirus exposure and HLA in healthy donors. The protocol was immunoSEQ multiplex PCR, while the TCRdb copy is restricted to in-frame clones and leaves out a portion. The sample includes 150,000 to 200,000 clones, roughly 71% of them seen just once. Material: PBMCs. The origin of the receptors is a woman between 45 and 60 years old in good health and CMV-seropositive. CDR3s include the opening cysteine and the closing phenylalanine or tryptophan. D genes are given only for firm matches. Size is stated for part of the rows, as once, few or many counts, or as a class when the clone is expanded.

v_gene	abundance	d_gene	j_gene	CDR3aa	CDR3nt
TRBV5-4	few	TRBD1	TRBJ2-2	CASSPGQTPNTGELFF	TGTGCCAGCAGCCCGGGACAGACTCCGAACACCGGGGAGCTGTTTTTT
TRBV6-6	.	TRBD1	TRBJ2-7	CASSRDRSYEQYF	TGTGCCAGCAGCCGGGACAGATCCTACGAGCAGTACTTC
TRBV5-4	.	TRBD1	TRBJ1-2	CASSRATGKVGYTF	TGTGCCAGCAGCCGGGCGACAGGGAAGGTTGGCTACACCTTC
TRBV5-1	.	.	TRBJ2-1	CASSLGGLPYNEQFF	TGCGCCAGCAGCTTGGGAGGGCTCCCCTACAATGAGCAGTTCTTC
TRBV6-1	.	.	TRBJ2-1	CASSEMTDNEQFF	TGTGCCAGCAGTGAAATGACAGACAATGAGCAGTTCTTC
TRBV9	.	.	TRBJ1-2	CASSRDTNYGYTF	TGTGCCAGCAGCAGGGACACAAACTATGGCTACACCTTC
TRBV5-1	few	.	TRBJ2-3	CASMTGIIKNTDTQYF	TGCGCCAGCATGACGGGGATAATTAAAAACACAGATACGCAGTATTTT
TRBV2	.	TRBD2	TRBJ2-2	CASSLLAGVSNTGELFF	TGTGCCAGCAGCTTGCTAGCGGGGGTATCGAACACCGGGGAGCTGTTTTTT
TRBV7-9	.	TRBD1	TRBJ2-1	CASSTRQGVTYNEQFF	TGTGCCAGCAGCACCCGACAGGGGGTTACCTACAATGAGCAGTTCTTC
TRBV5-1	few	.	TRBJ2-5	CASSLGARPGSQETQYF	TGCGCCAGCAGCTTGGGCGCTCGCCCGGGATCACAAGAGACCCAGTACTTC
TRBV7-9	few	.	TRBJ1-6	CASSYRDSSPLHF	TGTGCCAGCAGCTACCGGGACTCATCACCCCTCCACTTT
TRBV6-5	.	.	TRBJ1-1	CASSYFRGNTEAFF	TGTGCCAGCAGTTACTTTCGGGGGAACACTGAAGCTTTCTTT
TRBV6-6	.	.	TRBJ1-2	CASTVSGYGYTF	TGTGCCAGCACCGTTAGTGGCTATGGCTACACCTTC
TRBV5-6	.	.	TRBJ1-2	CASSFDNTQHRYGYTF	TGTGCCAGCAGCTTCGACAATACCCAGCACAGATATGGCTACACCTTC
TRBV15	.	.	TRBJ1-5	CATSSRDTSPLEPQHF	TGTGCCACCAGCAGTCGGGACACCTCTCCCCTCGAGCCCCAGCATTTT
TRBV5-6	.	.	TRBJ2-3	CASSVLASGTDTQYF	TGTGCCAGCAGCGTCTTAGCGTCTGGCACAGATACGCAGTATTTT
TRBV4-1	.	TRBD1	TRBJ2-7	CASSPGQGSEQYF	TGCGCCAGCAGCCCGGGACAGGGGAGCGAGCAGTACTTC
TRBV7-9	few	.	TRBJ1-1	CSSSSGGVEAFF	TGTTCCAGCAGCTCCGGCGGAGTAGAAGCTTTCTTT
TRBV6-1	.	.	TRBJ1-1	CASSEQALNTEAFF	TGTGCCAGCAGTGAACAGGCTTTGAACACTGAAGCTTTCTTT
TRBV27	.	TRBD1	TRBJ1-1	CASSLQGATEAFF	TGTGCCAGCAGTTTACAGGGGGCCACTGAAGCTTTCTTT
TRBV6-4	.	TRBD2	TRBJ2-1	CASSVRLAAEQFF	TGTGCCAGCAGTGTGCGGCTAGCGGCTGAGCAGTTCTTC
TRBV7-9	.	.	TRBJ1-6	CASSLSNSPLHF	TGTGCCAGCAGCTTAAGCAATTCACCCCTCCACTTT
TRBV10-3	.	TRBD1	TRBJ2-2	CAIRGQGNTGELFF	TGTGCCATCAGAGGACAGGGGAACACCGGGGAGCTGTTTTTT
TRBV6-4	.	.	TRBJ2-1	CASSDSLEHNEQFF	TGTGCCAGCAGTGACTCATTAGAACACAATGAGCAGTTCTTC
TRBV11-2	.	TRBD2	TRBJ2-5	CASSGSGGEQETQYF	TGTGCCAGCAGTGGAAGCGGGGGGGAACAAGAGACCCAGTACTTC
TRBV6-5	.	TRBD1	TRBJ1-1	CASNRQGWNTEAFF	TGTGCCAGCAACAGACAGGGGTGGAACACTGAAGCTTTCTTT
TRBV5-1	.	.	TRBJ2-5	CASSLVGSQETQYF	TGCGCCAGCAGCTTGGTGGGCAGCCAAGAGACCCAGTACTTC
TRBV6-5	.	.	TRBJ1-2	CASSESGDYGYTF	TGTGCCAGCAGTGAATCGGGGGACTATGGCTACACCTTC
TRBV6-5	.	.	TRBJ2-5	CASSPTVGAGEQYF	TGTGCCAGCAGTCCAACGGTGGGGGCGGGGGAGCAGTACTTC
TRBV13	few	.	TRBJ2-5	CASSSGGMETQYF	TGTGCCAGCAGCTCTGGGGGGATGGAGACCCAGTACTTC
TRBV21-1	.	.	TRBJ1-4	CASSSGQGGNEKLFF	TGTGCCAGCAGCAGCGGACAGGGGGGTAATGAAAAACTGTTTTTT
TRBV5-1	.	.	TRBJ2-5	CASSSGRGGGETQYF	TGCGCCAGCAGCTCTGGACGGGGAGGAGGAGAGACCCAGTACTTC
TRBV4-1	.	.	TRBJ2-5	CASSQMGQQETQYF	TGCGCCAGCAGCCAAATGGGACAACAAGAGACCCAGTACTTC
TRBV5-1	.	.	TRBJ2-1	CASSFGLRAKPNEQFF	TGCGCCAGCAGCTTCGGTTTGAGGGCTAAGCCCAATGAGCAGTTCTTC
TRBV5-1	.	.	TRBJ2-1	CASSLFNRDSEQFF	TGCGCCAGCAGCTTGTTCAATCGGGATAGTGAGCAGTTCTTC
TRBV6-1	.	.	TRBJ2-3	CASNRGGFTDTQYF	TGTGCCAGCAACAGGGGGGGGTTCACAGATACGCAGTATTTT
TRBV5-1	.	.	TRBJ2-2	CASSLAQGSTGELFF	TGCGCCAGCAGCTTGGCGCAGGGATCAACCGGGGAGCTGTTTTTT
TRBV7-9	.	TRBD1	TRBJ1-2	CASSRDRALVNYGYTF	TGTGCCAGCAGCCGGGACAGGGCCCTCGTTAACTATGGCTACACCTTC
TRBV6-5	.	.	TRBJ1-1	CASSSPGAYTEAFF	TGTGCCAGCAGTTCCCCAGGGGCCTACACTGAAGCTTTCTTT
TRBV6-6	few	.	TRBJ2-2	CASSYGKNTGELFF	TGTGCCAGCAGTTACGGCAAGAACACCGGGGAGCTGTTTTTT
TRBV12-5	.	.	TRBJ1-2	CASGLSRAGLNYGYTF	TGTGCTAGTGGTTTGTCGCGTGCAGGACTTAACTATGGCTACACCTTC
TRBV11-2	.	.	TRBJ1-4	CASSFGGVRSINEKLFF	TGTGCCAGCAGCTTTGGAGGTGTTCGGAGTATCAATGAAAAACTGTTTTTT